The 23 T cell receptor beta chains given below trace back to one sample, sequenced in a study of cytomegalovirus exposure and HLA in healthy donors. PCR was performed using 60 Vbeta and 13 Jbeta primers. Clones were read by immunoSEQ multiplex PCR, and TCRdb kept only the in-frame ones, dropping some. The sample lists over 150,000 clones; around 78% were seen once. The specimen sequenced was PBMCs. All receptors come from a woman between 50 and 59 years old in good health and CMV-seropositive.

There are a few counts of this clone. V is TRBV25-1 and J is TRBJ1-6, with a possible D match to TRBD1 (6 bases). Germline V lookup: CDR1 MGHDK, CDR2 SYGVNS. This CDR3 has 14 residues. Trimming pared 1 base from V and 10 bases from J, leaving 11 bases between. The CDR3 region has the DNA TGTGCCAGCAGTGAATTGTCAGGGGAGTCACCCCTCCACTTT. It is translated as CASSELSGESPLHF.

The chain carries TRBV6-5 and TRBJ2-3, with a weak D call TRBD1 (6 bases). Germline-derived CDR1 and CDR2 are MNHEY and SVGAGI. The CDR3 has 15 amino acids. V lost 3 bases, J lost 2 bases, and 12 bases lay in between. CDR3 DNA sequence: TGTGCCAGCAGTTATTCGGGACATAACACAGATACGCAGTATTTT. The encoded protein is CASSYSGHNTDTQYF.

On this clone itself: Different DNA sequences within this sample yield the same CDR3. In nucleotides, the CDR3 is TGTGCCAGCAGTAGCGCTGGACTGCACAATCAGCCCCAGCATTTT. As protein: CASSSAGLHNQPQHF. The rearrangement links TRBV28 to TRBJ1-5; D gene ambiguous. V lost 5 bases and J 3 bases, leaving 14 bases between the germline ends. CDR3 size: 15 residues. Germline loops: CDR1 MDHEN, CDR2 SYDVKM.

V gene TRBV7-8 combines with J gene TRBJ1-1; D remains ambiguous. The CDR3 runs to 13 residues. Looked up from germline, CDR1 is SGHVS and CDR2 is FQNEAQ. Between the trimmed V and J ends, which lost 1 base and 6 bases, there was a span of 9 bases. CDR3 loop: CASSLVPGPEAFF. The CDR3 nucleotides read TGTGCCAGCAGCTTAGTTCCGGGTCCTGAAGCTTTCTTT.

The chain has TRBV9 and TRBJ2-6; 10 positions match TRBD1. Per the germline V gene, CDR1 is SGDLS and CDR2 is YYNGEE. This CDR3 comprises 16 residues. V shed 4 bases and J 2 bases; nucleotides not matched to a gene: 3. CDR3 bases: TGTGCCAGCAGCTTGACAGGGGGCGCTGGGGCCAACGTCCTGACTTTC. Its protein is CASSLTGGAGANVLTF.

The chain is built from TRBV4-2 and TRBJ2-7; weak D call: TRBD1 (5 bases). CDR1 is LGHNA, CDR2 YNFKEQ, per germline. The V end lost 5 bases, the J end lost 0 bases, and 14 bases lay between the germline ends. The CDR3 spans 15 residues. The CDR3 DNA reads TGTGCCAGCAGCTACGGCAGGGCTAGCTCCTACGAGCAGTACTTC. This encodes CASSYGRASSYEQYF.

The J gene is TRBJ1-2, the V gene TRBV6-6; 7 positions agree with TRBD1. This CDR3 is 16 amino acids long. Germline-derived CDR1 and CDR2 are MNHNY and SVGAGI (reference sequence). V was clipped by 7 bases and J by 4 bases; unmatched bases: 15. CDR3 sequence (DNA): TGTGCCAGCAAATCTTCCGGGACAGCGGATTCCTATGGCTACACCTTC. This gives the protein CASKSSGTADSYGYTF.

The rearrangement links TRBV11-2 to TRBJ1-1, with D unclear. The CDR3 length is 13 residues. Trimming cost V 0 bases and J 6 bases, with 8 bases left between them. Germline V gives CDR1 SGHAT, CDR2 FQNNGV. The CDR3 loop reads CASSLDEGAEAFF. The CDR3 coding sequence is TGTGCCAGCAGCTTAGATGAGGGCGCTGAAGCTTTCTTT.

The V call is TRBV27, the J call TRBJ2-2, with 7 bases identical to TRBD1. Trimming cost V 4 bases and J 1 base; bases outside gene matches: 0. This CDR3 is 14 amino acids long. In germline, CDR1 is MNHEY, CDR2 SMNVEV (reference sequence). The CDR3 region is CASSWDRNTGELFF. The CDR3 bases are TGTGCCAGCAGTTGGGACAGGAACACCGGGGAGCTGTTTTTT.

The chain employs TRBV6-5 and TRBJ2-7; 11 bases fit TRBD2. V dropped 6 bases and J dropped 4; count of bases not matched to a gene: 5. Germline loops: CDR1 MNHEY, CDR2 SVGAGI. CDR3 size: 14 residues. The CDR3 DNA is TGTGCCAGCAGAACTAGCGGGAGTAAGTACGAGCAGTACTTC. This sequence encodes CASRTSGSKYEQYF.

The sample holds one count of this clone. This chain joins TRBV19 and TRBJ1-5; a weak D match, TRBD1 (5 bases). V lost 1 base, J lost 1 base, and 14 bases lay in between. Per the germline V gene, CDR1 is LNHDA and CDR2 is SQIVND (reference sequence). This CDR3 region has 17 residues. The CDR3 is CASSIGGVGYSNQPQHF. For the CDR3, the DNA is TGTGCCAGTAGTATAGGGGGGGTAGGATACAGCAATCAGCCCCAGCATTTT. Complete variable domain (other parts from reference TRBV19 and TRBJ1-5): DGGITQSPKYLFRKEGQNVTLSCEQNLNHDAMYWYRQDPGQGLRLIYYSQIVNDFQKGDIAEGYSVSREKKESFPLTVTSAQKNPTAFYLCASSIGGVGYSNQPQHFGDGTRLSIL.

This sequence joins TRBV7-8 and TRBJ1-1, with 8 bases identical to TRBD1. CDR1 and CDR2 (germline): SGHVS, FQNEAQ. Trimming took 4 bases from V and 10 from J; bases not matched to a gene: 8. This CDR3 is 13 amino acids long. CDR3 sequence reads: CASSSGQGLGAFF. For the CDR3, the DNA is TGTGCCAGCAGCTCCGGACAGGGTCTCGGAGCTTTCTTT.

The chain combines TRBV13 with TRBJ2-3; TRBD2 matches at 8 bases. Per the germline V gene, CDR1 is PRHDT and CDR2 is FYEKMQ (reference sequence). This CDR3 has 15 amino acids. Trimming removed 5 bases from V and 1 base from J; junction bases left unmatched: 5. The CDR3 sequence: CASSPGTRGTDTQYF. CDR3 sequence (DNA): TGTGCCAGCAGCCCTGGGACTAGAGGCACAGATACGCAGTATTTT.

V usage is TRBV29-1 and J usage is TRBJ1-2; the D gene is possibly TRBD1 (6 bases). The CDR3 sequence is 15 residues long. V lost 7 bases and J 0 bases, leaving 18 bases between the germline ends. Germline assignment: CDR1 SQVTM and CDR2 ANQGSEA. CDR3 coding DNA: TGCAGCGCCCGAGGGGGGGCGGTCACTAACTATGGCTACACCTTC. Its protein is CSARGGAVTNYGYTF.

The chain uses TRBV15 and TRBJ1-2; possibly TRBD1 for D (6 bases). CDR1 and CDR2 (germline): LNHNV, YYDKDF (reference sequence). Trimming removed 1 base from V and 7 bases from J, with 16 bases in between. This CDR3 is built from 15 residues. CDR3 coding DNA: TGTGCCACCAGCAGAGGTGATAGGACAGTTGCTGGCTACACCTTC. Translated: CATSRGDRTVAGYTF.

This clone came up a few times. This chain uses TRBV4-2 with TRBJ1-1; D call uncertain. The V gene's germline CDR1 is LGHNA and CDR2 YNFKEQ. CDR3 length equals 14 residues. The ends were cut back, 1 base at V and 6 bases at J, with 12 bases in the middle. The CDR3 loop is CASSQVADGPEAFF. CDR3 sequence (DNA): TGTGCCAGCAGCCAAGTCGCGGATGGCCCTGAAGCTTTCTTT.

This chain links TRBV11-2 with TRBJ1-5; unclear D gene. Trimming shortened V by 0 bases and J by 5 bases, and 5 bases separated the two germline ends. Per germline, CDR1 SGHAT and CDR2 FQNNGV. The CDR3 loop spans 13 amino acids. This chain's CDR3 is CASSLERDQPQHF. The CDR3 nucleotides are TGTGCCAGCAGCTTAGAACGCGATCAGCCCCAGCATTTT.

V gene TRBV10-3 combines with J gene TRBJ2-5; weak D call: TRBD1 (5 bases). The CDR3 is 14 amino acids. Germline V CDR1 and CDR2: ENHRY, SYGVKD. The V gene lost 6 bases and the J gene lost 1 base, with 12 bases spanning the gap. CDR3 sequence reads: CAIRGSRAQETQYF. The CDR3 nucleotides read TGTGCCATCAGGGGCTCCAGGGCCCAAGAGACCCAGTACTTC.

The chain recombines TRBV11-2 with TRBJ2-2; possible D gene TRBD1, 6 bases. Germline V gene sequence: CDR1 SGHAT, CDR2 FQNNGV. Between the trimmed V and J ends, which lost 5 bases and 2 bases, there was a span of 18 bases. There are 17 residues in the CDR3. The CDR3 region has the DNA TGTGCCAGCAGCCGAGCCCTGGGACACATTAACACCGGGGAGCTGTTTTTT. It translates to CASSRALGHINTGELFF. The variable domain in full, completed from reference TRBV11-2 and TRBJ2-2, reads EAGVAQSPRYKIIEKRQSVAFWCNPISGHATLYWYQQILGQGPKLLIQFQNNGVVDDSQLPKDRFSAERLKGVDSTLKIQPAKLEDSAVYLCASSRALGHINTGELFFGEGSRLTVL.

This clone came up a few times. The rearrangement links TRBV7-9 to TRBJ2-7, with D tentatively TRBD1 (5 bases). Germline assignment: CDR1 SEHNR and CDR2 FQNEAQ (reference sequence). V lost 4 bases and J lost 6, with 13 bases in between. This CDR3 is built from 13 residues. CDR3 protein: CASSSPDRGEQYF. The CDR3 region has the DNA TGTGCCAGCAGCTCTCCCGACAGAGGCGAGCAGTACTTC.

This rearrangement joins TRBV9 to TRBJ2-3; the D gene is possibly TRBD2 (6 bases). The CDR3 loop spans 16 amino acids. With 0 bases removed from V and 5 bases from J, the gap between germline ends came to 16 bases. Germline assignment: CDR1 SGDLS and CDR2 YYNGEE. Here the CDR3 reads CASSVAPAGRGDTQYF. CDR3 sequence (DNA): TGTGCCAGCAGCGTAGCTCCGGCGGGGCGGGGAGATACGCAGTATTTT.

The chain combines TRBV19 with TRBJ1-2, with TRBD1 as a possible D gene (6 bases). V was shortened by 3 bases and J by 7 bases, with 15 bases between the two germline ends. CDR3 length: 14 residues. CDR1 is LNHDA and CDR2 is SQIVND in the germline V gene (reference sequence). CDR3 coding DNA: TGTGCCAGTAGTATCGACAGGAGAACTGGTGGCTACACCTTC. This sequence encodes CASSIDRRTGGYTF.

V usage is TRBV7-2 and J usage is TRBJ2-7; no definite D call. The CDR3 has 14 residues. V lost 0 bases, J lost 3 bases, and 9 bases lay in between. In germline, CDR1 is SGHTA, CDR2 FQGNSA. CDR3 amino acids: CASSLALSSYEQYF. The CDR3 DNA sequence: TGTGCCAGCAGCTTAGCCCTTTCCAGCTACGAGCAGTACTTC.